A single T cell receptor (beta chain) is shown here with its context. It lacks a known antigen. Qualities for individual bases were not recorded, and no much larger clone is one base off. Trimming takes 5 bases off V and 6 bases off J; junction bases not matched to a gene: 6. Including the terminal cysteine and phenylalanine, the CDR3 comprises 13 residues. Kept here is only the CDR3 DNA, which spans 39 bases and is read in frame from base 1. Per the germline V gene (reference sequence), PRHDT is the CDR1 and FYEKMQ is the CDR2. This sample stems from a study of T cell responses to AZD1222 COVID-19 vaccine (dated by TCRdb to 2020 to 2022). Study-wide context: AZD1222 recipients with second doses at about 4 weeks or about 12 weeks were pooled, because spike-specific TCR depth and breadth did not differ between schedules. Trial participants were enrolled into age subgroups of 18-55, 56-69 and 70-plus years, which contained approximately 150, 28 and 58 TCR-sequenced participants, respectively. A total of 233 trial participants underwent TCR sequencing, of whom some 200 had received two doses of AZD1222 and about 25 had received two doses of the MenACWY control vaccine. What the work shows at the level of the full study, not this receptor alone: After two AZD1222 doses, spike-specific TCR breadth and depth were significantly higher than at day 0 and than in MenACWY recipients. Epitopes outside the regions mutated in the B.1.351 and B.1.1.7 variants were reportedly recognized by nearly half of the unique spike-specific TCRs. The vaccine-associated CD4 TCRs covered the entire spike protein, and the dominant responses fell in regions 160-218 and 743-854. Participants were mostly white British, with more females than males. The authors suggested clonal diversity may have been underestimated. Because no samples from the day 14 peak response were available, repertoires could be characterized only after the peak T cell response. Conclusions about previously exposed vaccinees are limited, since just six AZD1222 recipients were seropositive for SARS-CoV-2 at baseline. The 56-69-year group was small, and its depth increase did not reach significance, likely because of low power.

The time point label, read with the paper, signifies: baseline before first vaccination. Vaccinee samples came from UK trials COV001 and COV002, including a single-blind randomized controlled phase 2/3 trial of AZD1222 (ChAdOx1 nCoV-19) in healthy adults. Trial participant PBMC samples were collected at day 0 and day 28 after the second dose for TCRbeta chain sequencing. The CDR3 regions of human TCRbeta chains were analyzed by immunosequencing. From the authors' description of their analysis: TCRs in the repertoires were matched against a reference library of SARS-CoV-2-specific TCRs that had been generated with the MIRA antigen-specificity platform. Breadth meant the fraction of unique TCRs that were SARS-CoV-2-associated, whereas depth meant the fraction of total T cells that were SARS-CoV-2-associated. Using the MIRA data, each spike-specific TCR was mapped to the spike region that the TCR reacts to and placed in a CD4 or CD8 class. Log10-transformed breadth and depth values were compared by one-way ANOVA with Sidak's multiple comparisons tests. TCRdb stores this immuneACCESS table with in-frame sequences only. Part of the clones is absent; in the studies checked, under half of the shortfall reflects unresolved V genes, and no reason is known for the rest. That table furnishes V, J and clone size, whereas the DNA furnished D and trimming. For this sample there are about 90,000 clones; about 86% appear just once. The ten largest clones represent about 8% of the sample.

Sequencing was performed on peripheral blood, taken on day 0 of AZD1222 vaccination. Recombination linked TRBV13 to TRBJ2-7; 8 middle bases align to TRBD2. The clonotype was recovered from an adult in good health. The CDR3 reads as follows: CASSLSRGGEQYF. The nucleotide sequence is given as TGTGCCAGCAGCCTCTCACGGGGGGGCGAGCAGTACTTC.